The 5 T cell receptor beta chains listed next were all sequenced from one sample in a study of human versus mouse CDR3 diversity and MHC coevolution. Some clones are missing from TCRdb's copy, which holds only in-frame ones; the method was immunoSEQ multiplex PCR. Of tens of thousands of clones listed, 90% to 95% are singletons. Sequences were obtained from naive CD4+ T cells from blood. As for subset: CD45RO-negative CD62L-positive naive CD4 T cells. The receptors derive from a person in their sixties in good health.

This clone was found once. The J gene is TRBJ2-1, the V gene TRBV7-2; possible D gene TRBD2, 7 bases. The CDR3 extends over 15 amino acids. Trimming took 1 base from V and 5 from J, leaving 12 bases between them. Germline CDR1 and CDR2: SGHTA and FQGNSA. The chain's CDR3 is CASSLGGAGDNEQFF. CDR3 DNA: TGTGCCAGCAGCTTAGGGGGGGCGGGGGACAATGAGCAGTTCTTC.

This clone was found once. CDR3 sequence: CASSLVAGGSTDTQYF. CDR3 coding DNA: TGTGCCAGCAGCTTGGTAGCGGGAGGTAGCACAGATACGCAGTATTTT. The genes are TRBV5-6 and TRBJ2-3; TRBD2 matches at 10 bases. CDR1 SGHDT and CDR2 YYEEEE come from the germline V gene. This CDR3 is 16 amino acids long. V lost 0 bases, J lost 0 bases, and 1 base stayed unmatched.

In DNA form, the CDR3 reads TGTGCCAGCAGCCAAGATACGAGCGAGCAGTACTTC. It specifies CASSQDTSEQYF. V usage is TRBV4-2 and J usage is TRBJ2-5; D is unclear. The J call may be incorrect, as the DNA end agrees better with TRBJ2-7. Germline-derived CDR1 and CDR2 are LGHNA and YNFKEQ. This CDR3 is built from 12 residues.

This chain links TRBV7-9 with TRBJ1-4; 9 bases line up with TRBD1. V gave up 5 bases and J gave up 6 bases; unmatched junction bases: 7. The CDR3 is 15 residues long. CDR1 SEHNR and CDR2 FQNEAQ come from the germline V gene (reference sequence). CDR3 in amino acids: CASSPGTGNHEKLFF. In nucleotides, the CDR3 is TGTGCCAGCAGCCCCGGGACAGGGAATCATGAAAAACTGTTTTTT.

The V and J genes are TRBV7-8 and TRBJ1-4; 9 positions agree with TRBD1. V lost 3 bases to trimming and J lost 1 base; unmatched junction nucleotides: 6. The CDR3 is 17 residues long. Germline V gene data show CDR1 as SGHVS and CDR2 as FQNEAQ. In DNA, the CDR3 is TGTGCCAGCAGCTTTCGGACAGGGGCCAAAACTAATGAAAAACTGTTTTTT. This encodes CASSFRTGAKTNEKLFF. Supplemented by reference TRBV7-8 and TRBJ1-4, the full variable domain reads GAGVSQSPRYKVAKRGQDVALRCDPISGHVSLFWYQQALGQGPEFLTYFQNEAQLDKSGLPSDRFFAERPEGSVSTLKIQRTQQEDSAVYLCASSFRTGAKTNEKLFFGSGTQLSVL.